This TCR beta chain was obtained from a study of T cells in Graves' hyperthyroidism and ophthalmopathy. Patients counted as stable if ophthalmopathy did not develop within 18 months. Used for diagnoses were clinical symptoms, serum thyroxine and TRAb, thyroid ultrasound and orbital computed tomography. It was RNA transcripts that yielded the amplified TCR beta CDR3 regions. Initially, a first-round RT-PCR of the TCR CDR3 employed the HTBI primer set. MiXCR, applied by TCRdb to the multiplex PCR reads, yields one record per CDR3 protein. Seen here are 200,000 to 250,000 distinct CDR3 sequences, roughly a sixth observed once, and the top ten hold 50%. The CDR3 is made up of 13 amino acids. V shed 3 bases and J 7 bases; nucleotides not matched to a gene: 2. Germline values: CDR1 MGHRA, CDR2 YSYEKL. This clonotype has a count of ten or more. Its antigen is as yet unknown. The study's findings and limits: Blood samples included most of the expanded thyroid clonotypes exceeding 0.001.

The source is a man aged 45-65 years with Graves' hyperthyroidism. The sample consisted of blood. The gene calls are TRBV4-1 and TRBJ2-2, with 7 bases aligning to TRBD1. Here the CDR3 DNA reads TGCGCCAGCAGCCACAGGGGGTTCGGGGAGCTGTTTTTT. Translation: CASSHRGFGELFF.